This T cell receptor beta chain was observed in a study of long-term antiretroviral therapy in people with HIV. On this clone: Its antigen is unknown.

Study findings and constraints: HIV repertoires spanned tighter CDR3 length ranges than controls did.

At the survey level, the v3.0 immunoSEQ assay was run. Method: immunoSEQ multiplex PCR; TCRdb's copy keeps in-frame clones and lacks some. The sample lists about 24,000 clones, about 80% occurring once. The origin of this receptor is a man aged 25 to 40 with HIV. Source: unsorted PBMCs, taken 4.4 years after starting antiretroviral therapy.

The CDR3 region is CASSEGDRAQEQYF. As DNA, the CDR3 is TGTGCCAGCAGCGAGGGGGACAGGGCTCAAGAGCAGTACTTC. This rearrangement joins TRBV9 to TRBJ2-7; 9 nucleotides match TRBD1. Looked up from germline, CDR1 is SGDLS and CDR2 is YYNGEE. With V trimmed by 3 bases and J by 7 bases, 8 bases remained unmatched. This CDR3 region has 14 residues.